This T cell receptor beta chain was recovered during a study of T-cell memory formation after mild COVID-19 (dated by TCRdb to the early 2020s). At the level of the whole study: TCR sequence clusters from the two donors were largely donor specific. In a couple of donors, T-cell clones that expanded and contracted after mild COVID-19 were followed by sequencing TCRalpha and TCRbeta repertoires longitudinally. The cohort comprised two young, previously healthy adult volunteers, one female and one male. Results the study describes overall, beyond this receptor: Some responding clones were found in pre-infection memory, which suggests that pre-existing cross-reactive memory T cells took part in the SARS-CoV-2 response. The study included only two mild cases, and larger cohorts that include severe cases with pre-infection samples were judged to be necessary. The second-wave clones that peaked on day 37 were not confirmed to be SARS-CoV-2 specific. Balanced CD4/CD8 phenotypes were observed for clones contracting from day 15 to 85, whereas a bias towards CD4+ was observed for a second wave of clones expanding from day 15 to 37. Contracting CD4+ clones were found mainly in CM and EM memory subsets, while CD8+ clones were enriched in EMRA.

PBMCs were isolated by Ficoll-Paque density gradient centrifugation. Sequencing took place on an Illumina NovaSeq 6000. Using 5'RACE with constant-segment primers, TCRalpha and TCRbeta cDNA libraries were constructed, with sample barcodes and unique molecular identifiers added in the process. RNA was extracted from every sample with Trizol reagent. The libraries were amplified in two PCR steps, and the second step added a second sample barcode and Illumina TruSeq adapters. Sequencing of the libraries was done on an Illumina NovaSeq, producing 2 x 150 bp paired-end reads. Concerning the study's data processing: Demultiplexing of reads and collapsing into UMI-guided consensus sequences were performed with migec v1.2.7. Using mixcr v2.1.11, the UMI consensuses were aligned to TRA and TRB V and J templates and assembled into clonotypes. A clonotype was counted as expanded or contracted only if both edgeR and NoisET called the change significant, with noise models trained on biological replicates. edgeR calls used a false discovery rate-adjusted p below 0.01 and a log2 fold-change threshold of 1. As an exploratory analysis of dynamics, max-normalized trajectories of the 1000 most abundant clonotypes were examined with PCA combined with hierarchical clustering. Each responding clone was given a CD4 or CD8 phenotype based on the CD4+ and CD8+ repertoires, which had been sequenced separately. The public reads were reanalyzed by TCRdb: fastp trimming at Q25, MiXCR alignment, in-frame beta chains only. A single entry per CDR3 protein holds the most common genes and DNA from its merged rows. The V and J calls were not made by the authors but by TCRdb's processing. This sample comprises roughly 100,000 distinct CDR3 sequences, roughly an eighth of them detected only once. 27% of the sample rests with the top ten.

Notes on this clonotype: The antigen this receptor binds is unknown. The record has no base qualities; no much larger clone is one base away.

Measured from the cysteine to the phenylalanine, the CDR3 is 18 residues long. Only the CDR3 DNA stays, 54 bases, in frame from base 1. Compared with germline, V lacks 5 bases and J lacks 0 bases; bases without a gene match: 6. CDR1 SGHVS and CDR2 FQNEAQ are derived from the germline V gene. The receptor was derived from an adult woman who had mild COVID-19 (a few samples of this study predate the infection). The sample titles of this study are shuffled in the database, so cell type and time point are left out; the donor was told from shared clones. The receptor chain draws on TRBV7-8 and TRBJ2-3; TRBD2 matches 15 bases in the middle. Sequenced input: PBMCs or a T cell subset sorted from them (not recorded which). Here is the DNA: TGTGCCAGCAGCCTCGGACTAGCGGGGGGGCCGAGCACAGATACGCAGTATTTT. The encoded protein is CASSLGLAGGPSTDTQYF.